The next 32 T cell receptor beta chains were all read from a single sample in a study of blood T cell repertoires in COVID-19. Profiling relied on immunoSEQ multiplex PCR, and the TCRdb table lists in-frame clones only, not all of them. The profile shows about 220,000 clones, approximately 86% of them singletons. Sequenced: PBMCs or T cells enriched from blood (not recorded which). These receptors originate from a woman between 50 and 59 years old with acute COVID-19.

This sequence joins TRBV19 and TRBJ2-7; the match to TRBD1 covers 10 bases. Losses at the gene ends were 8 bases for V and 5 bases for J; bases not matched to a gene: 9. Germline CDR1 LNHDA, CDR2 SQIVND (reference sequence). The CDR3 spans 14 residues. The CDR3 DNA sequence: TGTGCCAGTTCGTCCGGGACAGGGGTCAACGAGCAGTACTTC. This codes for CASSSGTGVNEQYF.

This chain connects TRBV3-1 (or the pseudogene TRBV3-2) to TRBJ2-7; D is possibly TRBD2 (5 bases). Germline V CDR1 and CDR2: LGHDT, YNNKEL (reference sequence). With 2 bases removed from V and 7 bases from J, the gap between germline ends came to 15 bases. The CDR3 runs to 14 residues. CDR3 residues: CASSQQLGNGEQYF. DNA for the CDR3: TGTGCCAGCAGCCAACAACTCGGGAATGGGGAGCAGTACTTC.

The chain joins TRBV27 to TRBJ2-1, with 8 positions matching TRBD1. Losses at the gene ends were 10 bases for V and 9 bases for J; bases not matched to a gene: 5. Germline V gene lookup returns CDR1 MNHEY and CDR2 SMNVEV (reference sequence). This CDR3 is built from 11 residues. The CDR3 DNA is TGTGCCAAAAGGGGACAGGCTGAGCAGTTCTTC. It yields the protein CAKRGQAEQFF.

This clone has only a few counts. The chain has TRBV4-1 and TRBJ1-4; D perhaps matches TRBD1 (6 bases). V lost 0 bases to trimming and J lost 7 bases, with 15 bases between them. Looked up from germline, CDR1 is MGHRA and CDR2 is YSYEKL. CDR3 length: 16 residues. The CDR3 sequence: CASSQDGEGVGEKLFF. CDR3 nucleotides: TGCGCCAGCAGCCAAGATGGTGAGGGGGTTGGTGAAAAACTGTTTTTT.

J is TRBJ1-6 and V is TRBV4-1; 9 nucleotides align to TRBD1. Germline CDR1 MGHRA, CDR2 YSYEKL. V trimming: 5 bases; J trimming: 2 bases; junction bases outside the gene matches: 4. This CDR3 contains 16 residues. The DNA of the CDR3 is TGCGCCAGCAGCTCGGGACAGGGCCCCTATAATTCACCCCTCCACTTT. This encodes CASSSGQGPYNSPLHF.

V and J are TRBV9 and TRBJ2-1; 15 bases align to TRBD2. The V gene's germline CDR1 is SGDLS and CDR2 YYNGEE. The CDR3 is 15 amino acids. V shed 5 bases and J 7 bases; nucleotides not matched to a gene: 4. CDR3 sequence reads: CASSGTSGRTNEQFF. CDR3 DNA sequence: TGTGCCAGCAGTGGGACTAGCGGGAGGACAAATGAGCAGTTCTTC.

This clone is a singleton in its sample. The genes are TRBV5-4 and TRBJ2-7, with TRBD2 matching over 8 bases. The CDR3 spans 14 residues. Germline CDR1 SGHNT, CDR2 YYREEE (reference sequence). V lost 5 bases to trimming and J lost 6 bases; unmatched junction nucleotides: 10. This CDR3 reads CASRKAGVGIEQYF. The CDR3, as DNA: TGTGCCAGCAGAAAAGCGGGGGTGGGAATCGAGCAGTACTTC.

J is TRBJ1-1 and V is TRBV6-5; 8 nucleotides agree with TRBD1. The CDR3 contains 14 residues. J lost 4 bases, V lost 6 bases, and 7 bases had no gene match. Per the germline V gene, CDR1 is MNHEY and CDR2 is SVGAGI. CDR3 residues: CASRIQGGGTEAFF. CDR3 bases: TGTGCCAGCAGAATACAGGGGGGCGGCACTGAAGCTTTCTTT.

The chain is built from TRBV19 and TRBJ1-5, with D unresolved. The CDR3 has 12 residues. The germline gives CDR1 LNHDA, CDR2 SQIVND (reference sequence). V lost 1 base to trimming and J lost 6 bases, with 4 bases between them. The CDR3 nucleotides are TGTGCCAGTAGTATAGGAGCTCAGCCCCAGCATTTT. Its protein is CASSIGAQPQHF.

This clone has just a few counts. The chain recombines TRBV7-3 with TRBJ1-1; D not resolved. Trimming removed 5 bases from V and 1 base from J, with 8 bases in between. The CDR3 loop spans 13 amino acids. The V gene's germline CDR1 is SGHTA and CDR2 FQGTGA. The CDR3 region has the DNA TGTGCCAGCAGCCCCGCTAAGAACACTGAAGCTTTCTTT. Residues: CASSPAKNTEAFF.

The chain couples TRBV9 to TRBJ2-7, with 7 bases fitting TRBD1. V lost 4 bases, J lost 4 bases, and 5 bases stayed unmatched. The CDR3 sequence is 13 residues long. CDR1 is SGDLS and CDR2 is YYNGEE in the germline V gene. CDR3 DNA: TGTGCCAGCAGCACCTGGGACAGTTACGAGCAGTACTTC. This translates into CASSTWDSYEQYF.

The V gene is TRBV5-6, the J gene TRBJ2-7, with D possibly TRBD2 on 6 matching bases. Per germline, CDR1 SGHDT and CDR2 YYEEEE. The CDR3 consists of 14 residues. Trimming left V 5 bases short and J 1 base short, with 13 bases between. This CDR3 reads CASRKTGTSYEQYF. DNA of the CDR3: TGTGCCAGCAGGAAAACCGGGACTTCCTACGAGCAGTACTTC.

The CDR3 coding sequence is TGTGCCAGCAGTGAGTGGCAGGGAACCGCTGAAGCTTTCTTT. It is translated as CASSEWQGTAEAFF. This chain uses TRBV2 with TRBJ1-1; a possible D gene is TRBD1 (5 bases). The CDR3 covers 14 residues. The germline V and J ends were trimmed by 3 bases and 6 bases, with 14 bases remaining between them. CDR1 is SNHLY and CDR2 is FYNNEI in the germline V gene.

The chain has TRBV27 and TRBJ2-5; TRBD1 aligns across 9 bases. CDR3 size: 14 residues. CDR1 and CDR2 from the germline V gene are MNHEY and SMNVEV (reference sequence). J gave up 2 bases and V 5 bases, and 3 bases lay outside the gene matches. As DNA, the CDR3 is TGTGCCAGCAGTCCAGGACAGGGGCAAGAGACCCAGTACTTC. Translated: CASSPGQGQETQYF.

V is TRBV2 and J is TRBJ2-3; 9 positions agree with TRBD2. The CDR3 spans 13 residues. V trimming: 7 bases; J trimming: 14 bases; junction bases outside the gene matches: 13. The germline V gene has CDR1 SNHLY and CDR2 FYNNEI. The CDR3 is CASILVLAGIGYF. The CDR3 DNA follows: TGTGCCAGCATCCTTGTCCTAGCGGGAATAGGGTATTTT.

The chain uses TRBV19 and TRBJ2-1; 12 bases line up with TRBD2. The CDR3 sequence is 16 residues long. Unmatched junction bases numbered 10, after V lost 6 bases and J lost 7 bases. The germline V gene encodes CDR1 LNHDA and CDR2 SQIVND (reference sequence). The CDR3 sequence: CASRRLAGDRGNEQFF. DNA for the CDR3: TGTGCCAGTAGGCGACTAGCGGGAGATCGTGGGAATGAGCAGTTCTTC.

The chain uses TRBV5-1 and TRBJ2-1; 7 bases match TRBD2. The CDR3 sequence is 15 residues long. Trimming removed 0 bases from V and 7 bases from J; junction bases left unmatched: 7. Germline CDR1 SGHRS, CDR2 YFSETQ. CDR3 amino acids: CASSLGGTTGNEQFF. DNA of the CDR3: TGCGCCAGCAGCTTGGGGGGGACTACTGGAAATGAGCAGTTCTTC.

The chain combines TRBV3-1 (or the pseudogene TRBV3-2) with TRBJ1-1; no clear D. The CDR3 runs to 15 residues. Germline loops: CDR1 LGHDT, CDR2 YNNKEL (reference sequence). V was shortened by 4 bases and J by 1 base, with 13 bases between the two germline ends. The chain's CDR3 is CASSPDLGRNTEAFF. For the CDR3, the DNA is TGTGCCAGCAGCCCGGACTTGGGCAGGAACACTGAAGCTTTCTTT.

The CDR3 protein is CASSPLTRVDYGYTF. The CDR3 region has the DNA TGTGCCAGCAGCCCATTGACCCGGGTGGATTATGGCTACACCTTC. The chain uses TRBV7-9 and TRBJ1-2; D is unclear. The CDR3 sequence is 15 residues long. CDR1 is SEHNR and CDR2 is FQNEAQ in the germline V gene (reference sequence). The V end lost 5 bases, the J end lost 5 bases, and 18 bases lay between the germline ends. The whole variable domain, filled in from reference TRBV7-9 and TRBJ1-2, reads DTGVSQNPRHKITKRGQNVTFRCDPISEHNRLYWYRQTLGQGPEFLTYFQNEAQLEKSRLLSDRFSAERPKGSFSTLEIQRTEQGDSAMYLCASSPLTRVDYGYTFGSGTRLTVV.

The rearrangement links TRBV5-1 to TRBJ1-1; possibly TRBD1 for D (6 bases). Germline-derived CDR1 and CDR2 are SGHRS and YFSETQ. This CDR3 comprises 14 residues. V gave up 2 bases and J gave up 1 base, with 9 bases separating them. CDR3 in amino acids: CASSFRGPNTEAFF. The CDR3 region has the DNA TGCGCCAGCAGCTTCAGGGGCCCGAACACTGAAGCTTTCTTT.

V and J are TRBV29-1 and TRBJ1-1, with D hard to call. CDR1 and CDR2 from the germline V gene are SQVTM and ANQGSEA. The germline V and J ends were trimmed by 3 bases and 0 bases, with 8 bases remaining between them. This CDR3 spans 13 amino acids. The CDR3 region is CSVERYMNTEAFF. Here the CDR3 DNA reads TGCAGCGTTGAGCGGTATATGAACACTGAAGCTTTCTTT.

This clone was counted only a few times. J is TRBJ1-3 and V is TRBV11-2; D gene uncertain. From germline, CDR1 is SGHAT and CDR2 FQNNGV. V dropped 5 bases and J dropped 0 bases, with 8 bases sitting between them. This CDR3 contains 14 residues. CDR3 residues: CASSPGSSGNTIYF. CDR3 nucleotides: TGTGCCAGCAGCCCCGGGAGCTCTGGAAACACCATATATTTT.

This rearrangement joins TRBV5-1 to TRBJ2-1, with 12 positions matching TRBD2. Trimming took 5 bases from V and 3 from J; bases not matched to a gene: 3. The length of the CDR3 is 15 residues. The germline CDR1 and CDR2 sequences are SGHRS and YFSETQ. The CDR3 DNA follows: TGCGCCAGCAGTTCGGGACTAGCGGGCTACAATGAGCAGTTCTTC. Protein product: CASSSGLAGYNEQFF.

V gene TRBV5-6 combines with J gene TRBJ2-2, with D maybe TRBD2 (6 bases). V lost 1 base to trimming and J lost 6 bases, with 13 bases between them. The CDR3 length is 15 residues. The germline gives CDR1 SGHDT, CDR2 YYEEEE. CDR3 sequence reads: CASSLFAGLAGELFF. Here the CDR3 DNA reads TGTGCCAGCAGCTTGTTTGCGGGGTTGGCCGGGGAGCTGTTTTTT.

CDR3 coding DNA: TGTGCCAGCAGCACCGGGACTAGCGGTGGGAATGAGCAGTTCTTC. Its translation: CASSTGTSGGNEQFF. The V call is TRBV9, the J call TRBJ2-1; 11 bases match TRBD2. The V gene's germline CDR1 is SGDLS and CDR2 YYNGEE. Trimming took 4 bases from V and 7 from J; bases not matched to a gene: 7. The CDR3 has 15 residues.

This chain connects TRBV28 to TRBJ2-7; D gene uncertain. The CDR3 is 12 residues long. Per the germline V gene, CDR1 is MDHEN and CDR2 is SYDVKM. V was clipped by 7 bases and J by 5 bases, with 12 bases between them. The CDR3 loop reads CASKSNFHEQYF. Here the CDR3 DNA reads TGTGCCAGCAAGAGTAACTTCCACGAGCAGTACTTC. The full variable domain, its missing parts supplied by reference TRBV28 and TRBJ2-7, is DVKVTQSSRYLVKRTGEKVFLECVQDMDHENMFWYRQDPGLGLRLIYFSYDVKMKEKGDIPEGYSVSREKKERFSLILESASTNQTSMYLCASKSNFHEQYFGPGTRLTVT.

This clone was counted between two and nine times. The V and J genes are TRBV7-2 and TRBJ2-3, with 8 positions matching TRBD2. Trimming cost V 5 bases and J 3 bases; bases outside gene matches: 13. The CDR3 is 17 amino acids. Germline assignment: CDR1 SGHTA and CDR2 FQGNSA. The CDR3 here is CASSLRRAGVGTDTQYF. The CDR3, as DNA: TGTGCCAGCAGCCTTAGACGAGCGGGAGTAGGGACAGATACGCAGTATTTT.

The chain links TRBV5-1 to TRBJ2-2; the D is unclear. CDR1 is SGHRS and CDR2 is YFSETQ in the germline V gene. V was clipped by 0 bases and J by 0 bases, with 9 bases between them. The length of the CDR3 is 16 residues. CDR3 DNA: TGCGCCAGCAGCTTGGCAGGAAACACGAACACCGGGGAGCTGTTTTTT. Its translation is CASSLAGNTNTGELFF.

Here the CDR3 DNA reads TGCGCCAGCAGCTTGGCCGAGGGGGCCGGGGAGCTGTTTTTT. It yields the protein CASSLAEGAGELFF. The genes are TRBV5-1 and TRBJ2-2; the D gene is possibly TRBD1 (6 bases). Deletions cut 0 bases from V and 6 bases from J, with 9 bases between. This CDR3 spans 14 amino acids. Looked up from germline, CDR1 is SGHRS and CDR2 is YFSETQ.

The V gene is TRBV27, the J gene TRBJ2-3, with TRBD1 matching 9 bases. The ends lost 2 bases at V and 4 bases at J; junction bases unmatched: 10. The length of the CDR3 is 17 residues. Germline V gene sequence: CDR1 MNHEY, CDR2 SMNVEV (reference sequence). The CDR3 bases are TGTGCCAGCAGTTTAGCTCGCGGGACAGGGTTTTCAGATACGCAGTATTTT. It encodes CASSLARGTGFSDTQYF.

This chain links TRBV6-5 with TRBJ2-5, with D maybe TRBD2 (6 bases). The germline gives CDR1 MNHEY, CDR2 SVGAGI. Trimming removed 4 bases at V and 5 bases at J, with 14 bases between. The CDR3 covers 14 residues. The CDR3 is CASSFRFGGETQYF. The CDR3 nucleotides read TGTGCCAGCAGTTTCCGGTTTGGGGGGGAGACCCAGTACTTC.

The V gene is TRBV6-1, the J gene TRBJ1-2; D possibly corresponds to TRBD1 (6 bases). V was cut by 8 bases and J by 8 bases, with 21 bases left in between. Looked up from germline, CDR1 is MNHNS and CDR2 is SASEGT. This CDR3 has 14 residues. The CDR3 here is CASAQNAGVRGYTF. The CDR3 DNA sequence: TGTGCCAGCGCCCAGAACGCAGGGGTGAGGGGCTACACCTTC.